The rows below give T cell receptor beta chains drawn from one sample of a study of control samples from healthy donors and cancer patients. The method was immunoSEQ multiplex PCR; TCRdb's version includes in-frame clones alone and lacks a portion of them. The sample yields about 170,000 clones, just under 95% seen once. Sequenced sample: blood. These receptors came from a woman aged 55-70 years in good health. Both conserved end residues are part of each CDR3. D genes are given only for firm matches. Clone sizes are given selectively: once, few, many, or a class where the clone is expanded.

D: NA
size: NA
J: TRBJ1-1
V: TRBV5-1
CDR3: CASSLTHNTEAFF
DNA: TGCGCCAGCAGCTTGACGCACAACACTGAAGCTTTCTTT

D: NA
size: NA
J: TRBJ2-2
V: TRBV19
CDR3: CASSIEASVGGELFF
DNA: TGTGCCAGTAGTATAGAGGCAAGCGTTGGCGGGGAGCTGTTTTTT

D: NA
size: NA
J: TRBJ1-2
V: TRBV9
CDR3: CASSVAGTNYGYTF
DNA: TGTGCCAGCAGCGTAGCTGGAACTAACTATGGCTACACCTTC

D: NA
size: NA
J: TRBJ1-4
V: TRBV19
CDR3: CASSISTGNEKLFF
DNA: TGTGCCAGTAGTATATCGACGGGGAATGAAAAACTGTTTTTT

D: NA
size: NA
J: TRBJ1-6
V: TRBV30
CDR3: CAWSGQVNSPLHF
DNA: TGTGCCTGGAGTGGGCAGGTTAATTCACCCCTCCACTTT

D: NA
size: NA
J: TRBJ1-5
V: TRBV19
CDR3: CASSITHSTRELNQPQHF
DNA: TGTGCCAGTAGTATAACCCACTCCACGCGGGAACTTAATCAGCCCCAGCATTTT

D: NA
size: NA
J: TRBJ2-2
V: TRBV6-5
CDR3: CASSYTGGTGELFF
DNA: TGTGCCAGCAGTTACACCGGGGGCACCGGGGAGCTGTTTTTT

D: NA
size: NA
J: TRBJ1-5
V: TRBV2
CDR3: CASSREGRIGQPQHF
DNA: TGTGCCAGCAGCAGAGAGGGGAGGATCGGGCAGCCCCAGCATTTT

D: TRBD1
size: few
J: TRBJ1-2
V: TRBV2
CDR3: CASSEDRGSSYGYTF
DNA: TGTGCCAGCAGTGAAGACAGGGGCTCCTCCTATGGCTACACCTTC

D: TRBD1
size: NA
J: TRBJ2-7
V: TRBV6-6
CDR3: CASTLDRARHEQYF
DNA: TGTGCCAGCACCCTAGACAGGGCGCGGCACGAGCAGTACTTC

D: NA
size: NA
J: TRBJ1-1
V: TRBV7-2
CDR3: CASSLGWQGSPAFF
DNA: TGTGCCAGCAGCTTAGGGTGGCAGGGTTCCCCCGCTTTCTTT

D: NA
size: NA
J: TRBJ1-6
V: TRBV4-3
CDR3: CPPRRRGVEGSYNSPLHF
DNA: TGCCCCCCCCGCCGCCGGGGGGTGGAGGGCTCCTATAATTCACCCCTCCACTTT

D: TRBD1
size: NA
J: TRBJ2-2
V: TRBV4-1
CDR3: CASSQGQGAANTGELFF
DNA: TGCGCCAGCAGCCAGGGACAGGGGGCCGCGAACACCGGGGAGCTGTTTTTT